The T cell receptor beta chain under discussion was sequenced for a study of blood T cell repertoires in COVID-19. The wider study: Samples taken during acute and convalescent COVID-19 were collected in the United States, Italy and Spain. T cells, B-cell-depleted T cells, or PBMCs provided the cDNA or gDNA that served as material.

V was clipped by 3 bases and J by 4 bases, with 10 bases between them. The CDR3 extends over 13 amino acids. CDR1 is SGHDT and CDR2 is YYEEEE in the germline V gene. In the original analysis: Amplification of reference gene primers provided the estimated nucleated cell counts. The method was immunoSEQ multiplex PCR; TCRdb's version includes in-frame clones alone and lacks a portion of them. That table supplies the V and J calls and clone size; D and trimming were determined from the DNA. The sample shows 80,000 to 90,000 clones, about four fifths of them seen only once. This clone was counted between two and nine times.

The V call is TRBV5-6, the J call TRBJ1-2; D is uncertain. The material sequenced was peripheral blood. This clonotype originated in a woman over 75 with acute or convalescent COVID-19. The chain's CDR3 is CASSSARAYGYTF. The CDR3 DNA sequence: TGTGCCAGCAGCTCCGCGAGGGCCTATGGCTACACCTTC. Complete variable domain (other parts from reference TRBV5-6 and TRBJ1-2): DAGVTQSPTHLIKTRGQQVTLRCSPKSGHDTVSWYQQALGQGPQFIFQYYEEEERQRGNFPDRFSGHQFPNYSSELNVNALLLGDSALYLCASSSARAYGYTFGSGTRLTVV.